The clone carrying this TCR beta chain has a single count. Its antigen is not identified. The data were obtained in a study of T cells in lung cancer brain metastases. Overall study: Primary and brain metastasis specimens were taken a median roughly 340 days apart.

Assay: immunoSEQ multiplex PCR; the TCRdb copy retains only in-frame clones and omits some. The sample has fewer than 6,500 clones, approximately 91% seen once. The CDR3 is made up of 17 amino acids. Germline CDR1 reads LGHNT; CDR2 reads FRNRAP. Trimming took off 5 bases at V and 4 bases at J, with 21 bases between the two ends. Study conclusions and caveats: Most clones were lesion-specific, with limited overlap between paired lesions (mean Morisita index roughly 0.2).

The material sequenced was tumor tissue from the primary lung tumor. The chain links TRBV12-5 to TRBJ1-5; D may be TRBD1 (5 bases). This receptor was identified in a man aged 65 to 79 with non-small cell lung cancer. Here the CDR3 reads CASGQVSGGLSNQPQHF. CDR3 DNA sequence: TGTGCTAGTGGTCAAGTATCCGGGGGACTCAGTAATCAGCCCCAGCATTTT.